Listed below are T cell receptor beta chains from one sample, sequenced in a study of T cells after yellow fever vaccination. Each CDR3 protein is one row after TCRdb ran MiXCR on the 5' RACE reads. Of a few hundred thousand distinct CDR3 sequences in the sample, 8.7% were seen once. Specimen: PBMCs, collected on the day of the first yellow fever vaccination. Receptor source: a man aged 18 to 30 who received the YFV17D yellow fever vaccine. Both conserved end residues are trimmed from each CDR3.

length: 9; V: TRBV18; J: TRBJ2-7; CDR3: ASSSYGEQY
length: 12; V: TRBV4-2; J: TRBJ1-5; CDR3: ASSPSGRGQPQH
length: 12; V: TRBV6-2/TRBV6-3; J: TRBJ2-7; CDR3: ASSYGRASYEQY
length: 11; V: TRBV7-3; J: TRBJ2-5; CDR3: ASSLQRSETQY
length: 13; V: TRBV6-5; J: TRBJ1-2; CDR3: ASRYPGTGVYGYT
length: 12; V: TRBV5-1; J: TRBJ2-3; CDR3: ASSLVGITDTQY
length: 14; V: TRBV5-1; J: TRBJ2-5; CDR3: ASSWRLAGGVSTQY
length: 11; V: TRBV20-1; J: TRBJ1-5; CDR3: SAREWVNQPQH
length: 14; V: TRBV7-2; J: TRBJ2-1; CDR3: ASSLPATSGGNEQF
length: 15; V: TRBV4-2; J: TRBJ2-1; CDR3: ASSQVVRGSGYNEQF
length: 9; V: TRBV20-1; J: TRBJ1-4; CDR3: GKIANEKLF
length: 14; V: TRBV7-8; J: TRBJ2-2; CDR3: ASSLMAGANTGELF
length: 12; V: TRBV27; J: TRBJ1-1; CDR3: ASSPWDPNTEAF
length: 12; V: TRBV4-3; J: TRBJ1-1; CDR3: ASSQEAGNTEAF
length: 11; V: TRBV24-1; J: TRBJ2-3; CDR3: ATRGQPTDTQY
length: 9; V: TRBV29-1; J: TRBJ1-1; CDR3: SVAWDRDAF
length: 11; V: TRBV29-1; J: TRBJ2-3; CDR3: SARPGASDTQY
length: 9; V: TRBV7-2; J: TRBJ2-1; CDR3: ASSYIGEQF
length: 12; V: TRBV2; J: TRBJ2-5; CDR3: ASGRQGVQETQY
length: 11; V: TRBV18; J: TRBJ1-1; CDR3: ASSTGQEAEAF
length: 12; V: TRBV7-2; J: TRBJ2-7; CDR3: ASSVGRQGREQY
length: 15; V: TRBV19; J: TRBJ1-1; CDR3: ASSPLAGQGGNTEAF
length: 12; V: TRBV12-3/TRBV12-4; J: TRBJ1-2; CDR3: ASSDPRGPLGYT
length: 13; V: TRBV6-5; J: TRBJ1-3; CDR3: ASSYDGVSGNTIY
length: 14; V: TRBV18; J: TRBJ2-2; CDR3: ASSPPTGANTGELF
length: 12; V: TRBV3-1; J: TRBJ2-5; CDR3: ASINLGGGETQY
length: 11; V: TRBV12-3/TRBV12-4; J: TRBJ1-2; CDR3: ASSPTEASGYT
length: 13; V: TRBV27; J: TRBJ2-5; CDR3: ASSLSIYTPETQY
length: 13; V: TRBV4-3; J: TRBJ2-2; CDR3: ASSGFSGRAGELF
length: 16; V: TRBV11-2; J: TRBJ2-1; CDR3: ASSLTYTRGPPYNEQF
length: 13; V: TRBV4-2; J: TRBJ1-5; CDR3: ASSQEETGDQPQH
length: 11; V: TRBV6-1; J: TRBJ1-1; CDR3: ASSGTEDTEAF
length: 10; V: TRBV10-3; J: TRBJ1-1; CDR3: AISQRQGTTF
length: 13; V: TRBV5-1; J: TRBJ1-6; CDR3: ASRAGSSYNSPLH
length: 10; V: TRBV4-1; J: TRBJ1-2; CDR3: ASSQGGQGYT
length: 15; V: TRBV11-3; J: TRBJ2-2; CDR3: ASSLGDRAGNTGELF
length: 10; V: TRBV20-1; J: TRBJ1-1; CDR3: SIPGQGAEAF
length: 12; V: TRBV10-3; J: TRBJ1-2; CDR3: AISESDRTYGYT
length: 12; V: TRBV7-2; J: TRBJ2-7; CDR3: ASTPSWGSYEQY
length: 19; V: TRBV28; J: TRBJ2-3; CDR3: ASSSSITSGGPNRRTDTQY
length: 12; V: TRBV4-2; J: TRBJ1-2; CDR3: ASSHVQAGDGYT
length: 10; V: TRBV7-9; J: TRBJ2-5; CDR3: ASGRKILAQY
length: 13; V: TRBV7-2; J: TRBJ1-5; CDR3: ASAQVGTTNQPQH
length: 13; V: TRBV20-1; J: TRBJ1-2; CDR3: SAGDRGRLGDGYT
length: 14; V: TRBV20-1; J: TRBJ1-2; CDR3: SVERTGSLARYGYT
length: 14; V: TRBV7-3; J: TRBJ2-5; CDR3: ASSAGTGYGEETQY
length: 11; V: TRBV7-2; J: TRBJ2-7; CDR3: ASSSRAGSRQY
length: 15; V: TRBV29-1; J: TRBJ1-3; CDR3: SVAGTEFLQSGNTIY
length: 11; V: TRBV29-1; J: TRBJ2-1; CDR3: SVGLAGLVGQF
length: 13; V: TRBV7-9; J: TRBJ1-1; CDR3: ASSLGGSRDTEAF
length: 11; V: TRBV7-9; J: TRBJ2-1; CDR3: ASGTAYPYEQF
length: 12; V: TRBV7-8; J: TRBJ1-6; CDR3: ASSLGDGQSPLH